These 3 T cell receptor beta chains were sequenced from one sample in a study of T cell responses to AZD1222 COVID-19 vaccine. The method was immunoSEQ multiplex PCR; TCRdb's version includes in-frame clones alone and lacks a portion of them. The sample contains roughly 90,000 clones, roughly nine tenths of which appear only once. Sequenced here: peripheral blood, sampled 28 days after the second AZD1222 dose. Receptors were obtained from an adult who received the AZD1222 COVID-19 vaccine.

V and J are TRBV3-1 (or the pseudogene TRBV3-2) and TRBJ1-2; no firm D call. Between the trimmed V and J ends, which lost 3 bases and 7 bases, there was a span of 9 bases. Germline V gene data show CDR1 as LGHDT and CDR2 as YNNKEL (reference sequence). The CDR3 length is 12 residues. This CDR3 is CASSQGSSGYTF. CDR3 sequence (DNA): TGTGCCAGCAGCCAGGGGAGTTCTGGCTACACCTTC.

This clone was counted once. The chain combines TRBV18 with TRBJ2-1; TRBD1 aligns across 7 bases. Germline lookup yields CDR1 KGHSH and CDR2 LQKENI. Unmatched junction bases numbered 2, after V lost 1 base and J lost 5 bases. The CDR3 is 14 residues long. CDR3 amino acids: CASSPLGTDNEQFF. DNA of the CDR3: TGTGCCAGCTCACCACTCGGGACAGACAATGAGCAGTTCTTC.

The chain employs TRBV7-2 and TRBJ2-5; D is possibly TRBD2 (6 bases). The CDR3 contains 16 residues. Germline CDR1 and CDR2: SGHTA and FQGNSA. The V end lost 0 bases, the J end lost 2 bases, and 13 bases lay between the germline ends. CDR3 in amino acids: CASSLAGGGSQETQYF. CDR3 bases: TGTGCCAGCAGCTTAGCGGGGGGTGGGTCACAAGAGACCCAGTACTTC.